This T cell receptor (beta chain) stems from a study of OX40 agonist ivuxolimab in advanced cancers. CDR1 SGHAT and CDR2 FQNNGV come from the germline V gene. There are 15 residues in the CDR3. V lost 2 bases and J lost 2, with 13 bases in between. Repertoires were generated with immunoSEQ multiplex PCR, while TCRdb's copy carries only in-frame clones and drops some. Here the sample spans around 79,000 clones, just over 85% being singletons. The receptor comes from an adult with an advanced solid tumor such as melanoma, head and neck, liver or kidney cancer. The V and J genes are TRBV11-2 and TRBJ2-7; D is unclear. The sequences come from CD4+ or CD8+ T cells sorted from blood, collected in a trial of the OX40 agonist ivuxolimab. The DNA for the CDR3 is TGTGCCAGCAGCTTAATGGCCAACCCCACCTACGAGCAGTACTTC. The encoded protein is CASSLMANPTYEQYF.